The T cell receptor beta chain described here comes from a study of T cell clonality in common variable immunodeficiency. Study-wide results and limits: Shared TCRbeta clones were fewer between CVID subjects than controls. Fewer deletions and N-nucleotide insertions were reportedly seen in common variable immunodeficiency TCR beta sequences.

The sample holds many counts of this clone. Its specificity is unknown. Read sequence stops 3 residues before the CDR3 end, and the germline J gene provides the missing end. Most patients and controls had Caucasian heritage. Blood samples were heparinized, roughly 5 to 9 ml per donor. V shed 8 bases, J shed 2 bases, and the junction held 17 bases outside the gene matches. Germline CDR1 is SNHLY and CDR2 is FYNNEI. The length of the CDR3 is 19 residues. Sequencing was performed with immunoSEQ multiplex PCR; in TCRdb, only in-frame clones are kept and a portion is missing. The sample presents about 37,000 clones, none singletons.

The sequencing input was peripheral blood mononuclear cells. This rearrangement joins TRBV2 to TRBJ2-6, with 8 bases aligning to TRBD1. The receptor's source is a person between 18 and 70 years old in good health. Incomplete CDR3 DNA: TGTGCCAGCTCCCTTATTCGGACAGGGACCCTTACTGGGGCCAACGTC. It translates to CASSLIRTGTLTGANV. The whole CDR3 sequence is CASSLIRTGTLTGANVLTF.